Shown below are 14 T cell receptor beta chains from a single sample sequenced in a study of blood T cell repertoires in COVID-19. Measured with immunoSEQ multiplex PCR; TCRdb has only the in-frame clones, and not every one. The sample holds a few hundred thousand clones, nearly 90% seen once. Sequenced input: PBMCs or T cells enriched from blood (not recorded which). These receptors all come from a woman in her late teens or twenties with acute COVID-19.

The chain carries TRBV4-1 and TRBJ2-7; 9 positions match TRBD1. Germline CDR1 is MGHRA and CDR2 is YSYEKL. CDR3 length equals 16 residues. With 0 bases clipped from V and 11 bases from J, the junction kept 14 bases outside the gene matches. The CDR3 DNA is TGCGCCAGCAGCCAAGAAATAGGTTTGGGACAGGGTTTGGAGTACTTC. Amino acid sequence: CASSQEIGLGQGLEYF.

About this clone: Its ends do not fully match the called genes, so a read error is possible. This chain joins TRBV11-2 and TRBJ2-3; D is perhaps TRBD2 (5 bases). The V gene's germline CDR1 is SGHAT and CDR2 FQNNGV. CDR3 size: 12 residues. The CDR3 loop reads CASSSLGLRILF. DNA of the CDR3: TGTGCCAGCAGCTCCCTAGGACTCAGGATCCTCTTT.

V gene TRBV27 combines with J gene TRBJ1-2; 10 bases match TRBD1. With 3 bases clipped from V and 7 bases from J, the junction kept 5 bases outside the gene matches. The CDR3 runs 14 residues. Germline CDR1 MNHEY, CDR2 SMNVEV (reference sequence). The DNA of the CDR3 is TGTGCCAGCAGTTTCGGACAGGGGGTCCCTGGCTACACCTTC. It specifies CASSFGQGVPGYTF.

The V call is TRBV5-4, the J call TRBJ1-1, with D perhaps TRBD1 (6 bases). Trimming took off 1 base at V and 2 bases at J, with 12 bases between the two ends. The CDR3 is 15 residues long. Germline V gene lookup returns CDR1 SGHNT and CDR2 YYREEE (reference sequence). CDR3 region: CASSLLWTANTEAFF. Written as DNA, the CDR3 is TGTGCCAGCAGCTTGCTCTGGACAGCCAACACTGAAGCTTTCTTT.

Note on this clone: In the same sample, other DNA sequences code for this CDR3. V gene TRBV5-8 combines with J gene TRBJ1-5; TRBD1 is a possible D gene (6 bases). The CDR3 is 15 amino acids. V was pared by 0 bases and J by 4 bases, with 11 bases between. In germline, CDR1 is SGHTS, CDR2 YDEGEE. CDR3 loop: CASSLEQGGNQPQHF. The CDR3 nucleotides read TGTGCCAGCAGCTTGGAACAGGGAGGGAATCAGCCCCAGCATTTT.

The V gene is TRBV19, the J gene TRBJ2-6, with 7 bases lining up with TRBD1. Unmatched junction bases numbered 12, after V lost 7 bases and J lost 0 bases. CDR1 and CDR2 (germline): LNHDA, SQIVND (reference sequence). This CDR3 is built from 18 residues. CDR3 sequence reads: CASTLSRDSLSGANVLTF. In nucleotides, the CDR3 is TGTGCCAGTACTTTGTCCCGGGACAGCCTCTCTGGGGCCAACGTCCTGACTTTC.

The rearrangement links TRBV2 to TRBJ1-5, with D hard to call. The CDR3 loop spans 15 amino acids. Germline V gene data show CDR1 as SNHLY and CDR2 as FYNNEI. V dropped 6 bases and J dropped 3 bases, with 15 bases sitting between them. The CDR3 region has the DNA TGTGCCAGCAGGCTAGGCGGAGGGAACAATCAGCCCCAGCATTTT. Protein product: CASRLGGGNNQPQHF.

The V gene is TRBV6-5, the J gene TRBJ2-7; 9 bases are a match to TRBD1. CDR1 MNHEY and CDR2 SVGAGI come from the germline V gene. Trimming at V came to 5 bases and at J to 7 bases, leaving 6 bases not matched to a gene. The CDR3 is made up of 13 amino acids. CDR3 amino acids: CASSPQGAGEQYF. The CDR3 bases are TGTGCCAGCAGTCCACAGGGGGCGGGGGAGCAGTACTTC.

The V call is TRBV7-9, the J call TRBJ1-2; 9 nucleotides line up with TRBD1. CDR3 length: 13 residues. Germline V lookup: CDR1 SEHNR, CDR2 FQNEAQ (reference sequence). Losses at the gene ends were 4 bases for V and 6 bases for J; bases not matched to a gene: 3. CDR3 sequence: CASSWGQGHGYTF. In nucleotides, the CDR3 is TGTGCCAGCAGCTGGGGACAGGGCCATGGCTACACCTTC.

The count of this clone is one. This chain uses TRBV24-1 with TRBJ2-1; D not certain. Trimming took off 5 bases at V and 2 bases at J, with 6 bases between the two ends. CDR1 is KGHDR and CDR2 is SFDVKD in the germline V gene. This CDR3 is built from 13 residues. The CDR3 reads CATSATAYNEQFF. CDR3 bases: TGTGCCACCAGTGCCACTGCCTACAATGAGCAGTTCTTC.

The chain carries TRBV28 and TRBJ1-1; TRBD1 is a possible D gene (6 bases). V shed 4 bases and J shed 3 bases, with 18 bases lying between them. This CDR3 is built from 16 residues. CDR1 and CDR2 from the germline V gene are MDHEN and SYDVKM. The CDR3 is CASSSPRGGRDTEAFF. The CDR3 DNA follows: TGTGCCAGCAGTTCCCCAAGGGGGGGACGGGACACTGAAGCTTTCTTT.

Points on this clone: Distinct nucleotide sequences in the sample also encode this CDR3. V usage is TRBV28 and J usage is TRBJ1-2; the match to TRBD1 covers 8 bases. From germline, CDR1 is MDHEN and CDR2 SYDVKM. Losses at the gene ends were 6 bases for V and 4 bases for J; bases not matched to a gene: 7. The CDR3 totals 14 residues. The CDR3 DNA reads TGTGCCAGCAGCTCTGGACAGGGTGGCTATGGCTACACCTTC. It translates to CASSSGQGGYGYTF.

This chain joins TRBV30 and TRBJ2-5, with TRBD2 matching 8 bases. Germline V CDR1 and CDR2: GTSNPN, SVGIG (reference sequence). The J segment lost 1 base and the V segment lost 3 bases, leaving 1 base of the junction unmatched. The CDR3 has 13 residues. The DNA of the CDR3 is TGTGCCTGGAGCGGACTAGCCCAAGAGACCCAGTACTTC. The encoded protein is CAWSGLAQETQYF. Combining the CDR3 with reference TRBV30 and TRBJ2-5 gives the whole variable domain SQTIHQWPATLVQPVGSPLSLECTVEGTSNPNLYWYRQAAGRGLQLLFYSVGIGQISSEVPQNLSASRPQDRQFILSSKKLLLSDSGFYLCAWSGLAQETQYFGPGTRLLVL.

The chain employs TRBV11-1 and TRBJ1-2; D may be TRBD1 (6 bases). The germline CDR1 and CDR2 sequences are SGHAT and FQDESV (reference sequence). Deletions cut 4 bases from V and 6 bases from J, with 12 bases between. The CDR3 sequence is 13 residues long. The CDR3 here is CASSSGDFNGYTF. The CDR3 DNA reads TGTGCCAGCAGCTCAGGGGATTTCAATGGCTACACCTTC.